The 31 T cell receptor beta chains given below trace back to one sample, sequenced in a study of CD8 T cells in Susac syndrome. cDNA came from roughly 0.5 to 1 ug RNA primed by random hexamers. TCRdb itself ran the immunoSEQ multiplex PCR reads through MiXCR, one entry per CDR3 protein. This table holds roughly 180,000 distinct CDR3 sequences, approximately 95% found once. Material for sequencing was CD4+ T cells from PBMCs. The receptors were gathered from a human donor in good health.

This clonotype was seen only once. The chain has TRBV20-1 and TRBJ2-7; 9 nucleotides line up with TRBD2. The CDR3 spans 15 residues. Germline V lookup: CDR1 DFQATT, CDR2 SNEGSKA (reference sequence). The V segment lost 2 bases and the J segment 5 bases; nucleotides outside the gene matches: 10. CDR3 loop: CSARLTREGLDEQYF. The CDR3 bases are TGCAGTGCTAGACTAACGCGGGAGGGCCTCGACGAGCAGTACTTC.

The chain carries TRBV3-1 and TRBJ1-2; TRBD1 is a possible D gene (6 bases). CDR3 length equals 14 residues. Germline assignment: CDR1 LGHDT and CDR2 YNNKEL (reference sequence). Trimming stripped 4 bases from V and 5 bases from J, with 14 bases between. For the CDR3, the DNA is TGTGCCAGCAGCCGGGACACCGAGATATATGGCTACACCTTC. Translated, it gives CASSRDTEIYGYTF.

V is TRBV6-5 and J is TRBJ1-1, with 9 bases that match TRBD1. J was trimmed by 1 base and V by 8 bases; bases with no gene match: 8. Germline assignment: CDR1 MNHEY and CDR2 SVGAGI. The CDR3 has 15 amino acids. The CDR3, as DNA: TGTGCCAGCTCTGATCCGGGACAGGGGAACACTGAAGCTTTCTTT. Translating it yields CASSDPGQGNTEAFF.

This chain connects TRBV20-1 to TRBJ2-7; 10 bases are a match to TRBD2. With 0 bases clipped from V and 7 bases from J, the junction kept 9 bases outside the gene matches. CDR3 size: 15 residues. Germline assignment: CDR1 DFQATT and CDR2 SNEGSKA (reference sequence). Here the CDR3 reads CSARDGTSDKEEQYF. In DNA, the CDR3 is TGCAGTGCTAGAGATGGGACTAGCGACAAGGAGGAGCAGTACTTC.

The rearrangement uses TRBV2 and TRBJ2-3; 9 nucleotides agree with TRBD2. Germline V gene lookup returns CDR1 SNHLY and CDR2 FYNNEI. This CDR3 has 14 residues. The V gene end was trimmed by 9 bases and the J gene end by 0 bases; junction bases not matched to a gene: 4. The CDR3 protein is CASRTSVSTDTQYF. DNA for the CDR3: TGTGCCAGTCGGACTAGCGTGAGCACAGATACGCAGTATTTT. Based on the CDR3 plus reference TRBV2 and TRBJ2-3, the full variable domain is EPEVTQTPSHQVTQMGQEVILRCVPISNHLYFYWYRQILGQKVEFLVSFYNNEISEKSEIFDDQFSVERPDGSNFTLKIRSTKLEDSAMYFCASRTSVSTDTQYFGPGTRLTVL.

The chain combines TRBV7-3 with TRBJ2-2; TRBD2 might be the D (5 bases). Germline V CDR1 and CDR2: SGHTA, FQGTGA. Trimming stripped 4 bases from V and 1 base from J, with 13 bases between. The CDR3 sequence is 16 residues long. The CDR3 DNA reads TGTGCCAGCAGCTCCTTTGGACTGCTGAACACCGGGGAGCTGTTTTTT. Amino acid sequence: CASSSFGLLNTGELFF.

The chain recombines TRBV7-6 with TRBJ2-7; D is uncertain. Germline CDR1 SGHVS, CDR2 FNYEAQ. Trimming took off 2 bases at V and 0 bases at J, with 8 bases between the two ends. CDR3 length: 14 amino acids. CDR3 nucleotide sequence: TGTGCCAGCAGCTTAATTCCCGGCTCCTACGAGCAGTACTTC. Amino acid sequence: CASSLIPGSYEQYF. Full variable domain (remainder filled in from reference TRBV7-6 and TRBJ2-7): GAGVSQSPRYKVTKRGQDVALRCDPISGHVSLYWYRQALGQGPEFLTYFNYEAQQDKSGLPNDRFSAERPEGSISTLTIQRTEQRDSAMYRCASSLIPGSYEQYFGPGTRLTVT.

The CDR3 spells CASSPDREISGGYTF. CDR3 DNA: TGTGCCAGCAGCCCCGACAGGGAGATTTCGGGAGGCTACACCTTC. The chain carries TRBV7-2 and TRBJ1-2, with 7 bases lining up with TRBD1. Germline V gives CDR1 SGHTA, CDR2 FQGNSA. There are 15 residues in the CDR3. V gave up 5 bases and J gave up 8 bases; unmatched junction bases: 14.

The chain joins TRBV15 to TRBJ2-5; possibly TRBD1 for D (5 bases). The germline gives CDR1 LNHNV, CDR2 YYDKDF (reference sequence). V was shortened by 1 base and J by 4 bases, with 10 bases between the two germline ends. The CDR3 has 14 amino acids. The CDR3 sequence is CATSRGNRLETQYF. In nucleotides, the CDR3 is TGTGCCACCAGCAGAGGTAACAGGCTAGAGACCCAGTACTTC.

The chain is built from TRBV12-3 or TRBV12-4 and TRBJ1-4; 7 bases fit TRBD1. The CDR3 runs to 15 residues. V shed 5 bases and J 6 bases; nucleotides not matched to a gene: 9. The CDR3 sequence: CASSPGTVADEKLFF. The CDR3 DNA reads as TGTGCCAGCAGTCCCGGGACAGTGGCGGATGAAAAACTGTTTTTT.

This clonotype was seen once. The gene calls are TRBV7-3 and TRBJ1-1; D is uncertain. CDR3 length equals 13 residues. Germline V gene lookup returns CDR1 SGHTA and CDR2 FQGTGA. V lost 2 bases to trimming and J lost 2 bases, with 6 bases between them. CDR3 loop: CASSLSLNTEAFF. The CDR3 DNA sequence: TGTGCCAGCAGCTTATCGCTAAACACTGAAGCTTTCTTT.

V and J are TRBV29-1 and TRBJ2-1; the D gene is possibly TRBD2 (6 bases). There are 11 residues in the CDR3. V was shortened by 0 bases and J by 13 bases, with 10 bases between the two germline ends. Germline V CDR1 and CDR2: SQVTM, ANQGSEA. The CDR3 DNA is TGCAGCGTTGAAGAGGGGCGGGAACAGTTCTTC. It yields the protein CSVEEGREQFF.

The chain combines TRBV19 with TRBJ1-5, with 8 nucleotides matching TRBD1. The trim removed 6 bases at V and 3 bases at J, leaving 10 bases unmatched. Germline CDR1 is LNHDA and CDR2 is SQIVND (reference sequence). The length of the CDR3 is 16 residues. CDR3 in amino acids: CASRPDRDRINQPQHF. The CDR3 region has the DNA TGTGCCAGTAGACCGGACAGGGACCGAATCAATCAGCCCCAGCATTTT.

The rearrangement links TRBV6-6 to TRBJ2-4; perhaps TRBD2 as D (5 bases). The germline gives CDR1 MNHNY, CDR2 SVGAGI (reference sequence). The CDR3 is 13 residues long. The germline V and J ends were trimmed by 2 bases and 7 bases, with 9 bases remaining between them. The DNA for the CDR3 is TGTGCCAGCAGTTACGGCAGAGGGAACATTCAGTACTTC. It encodes CASSYGRGNIQYF.

This clonotype was observed once. The chain carries TRBV9 and TRBJ2-1; no clear D gene. Between the trimmed V and J ends, which lost 0 bases and 8 bases, there was a span of 6 bases. Looked up from germline, CDR1 is SGDLS and CDR2 is YYNGEE. This CDR3 is 12 amino acids long. CDR3: CASSVGWDEQFF. The CDR3 coding sequence is TGTGCCAGCAGCGTAGGGTGGGATGAGCAGTTCTTC.

The chain combines TRBV30 with TRBJ2-1; 8 nucleotides match TRBD1. The CDR3 covers 13 residues. After removal of 2 bases from V and 12 bases from J, the junction contained 9 bases not matched to a gene. Germline V gives CDR1 GTSNPN, CDR2 SVGIG (reference sequence). CDR3: CAWSSGRGPRQFF. The CDR3 DNA reads TGTGCCTGGAGTAGTGGCAGGGGGCCGCGGCAGTTCTTC.

The chain uses TRBV13 and TRBJ2-1; TRBD1 matches 7 bases. From germline, CDR1 is PRHDT and CDR2 FYEKMQ (reference sequence). J was trimmed by 2 bases and V by 5 bases; bases with no gene match: 12. CDR3 length: 17 amino acids. The CDR3 loop is CASSAPGTARTYNEQFF. CDR3 in DNA: TGTGCCAGCAGCGCCCCCGGGACAGCTAGAACCTACAATGAGCAGTTCTTC.

The V gene is TRBV30, the J gene TRBJ2-3, with 8 bases fitting TRBD1. Germline assignment: CDR1 GTSNPN and CDR2 SVGIG (reference sequence). CDR3 length: 13 amino acids. Trimming cost V 5 bases and J 6 bases; bases outside gene matches: 7. The CDR3 reads CAWRQGAWDTQYF. In DNA form, the CDR3 reads TGTGCCTGGCGGCAGGGGGCATGGGATACGCAGTATTTT.

The chain uses TRBV24-1 and TRBJ2-5, with TRBD2 matching 15 bases. Germline CDR1 is KGHDR and CDR2 is SFDVKD. The trim removed 2 bases at V and 5 bases at J, leaving 8 bases unmatched. The CDR3 loop spans 18 amino acids. The CDR3 region has the DNA TGTGCCACCAGTGATTACGCCGGGACTAGCGGGAGGCGGGAGACCCAGTACTTC. It is translated as CATSDYAGTSGRRETQYF.

The chain employs TRBV6-5 and TRBJ2-7; 7 bases fit TRBD1. The CDR3 runs 15 residues. CDR1 MNHEY and CDR2 SVGAGI come from the germline V gene. Trimming removed 6 bases from V and 2 bases from J; junction bases left unmatched: 10. The CDR3 nucleotides read TGTGCCAGCAGCTTATATCCGGGACAGACCTACGAGCAGTACTTC. It encodes CASSLYPGQTYEQYF.

V gene TRBV5-6 combines with J gene TRBJ1-4; D is uncertain. Germline V lookup: CDR1 SGHDT, CDR2 YYEEEE. V lost 4 bases and J 8 bases, leaving 18 bases between the germline ends. The CDR3 length is 15 residues. The CDR3 reads CASSPRQTRGEKLFF. DNA of the CDR3: TGTGCCAGCAGCCCCCGTCAGACCCGAGGGGAAAAACTGTTTTTT.

The chain is built from TRBV27 and TRBJ2-3, with 9 positions matching TRBD2. Germline trimming cut 6 bases from V and 2 bases from J; bases unmatched to any gene: 3. CDR1 and CDR2 from the germline V gene are MNHEY and SMNVEV (reference sequence). The CDR3 runs to 14 residues. In nucleotides, the CDR3 is TGTGCCAGCAGGCCTAGCGGGATCACAGATACGCAGTATTTT. Its translation: CASRPSGITDTQYF.

This chain uses TRBV30 with TRBJ2-7; D is possibly TRBD2 (5 bases). The ends were cut back, 2 bases at V and 2 bases at J, with 7 bases in the middle. Germline values: CDR1 GTSNPN, CDR2 SVGIG (reference sequence). The length of the CDR3 is 12 residues. The CDR3 sequence is CAWSPGTYEQYF. The CDR3 nucleotides read TGTGCCTGGAGTCCCGGGACCTACGAGCAGTACTTC.

The chain employs TRBV4-3 and TRBJ1-1; D gene unclear. Looked up from germline, CDR1 is LGHNA and CDR2 is YSLEER. CDR3 length: 14 amino acids. The V and J ends lost 0 bases and 2 bases respectively, with 7 bases between them. Written as DNA, the CDR3 is TGCGCCAGCAGCCAAGATAAGGGCAACACTGAAGCTTTCTTT. Protein sequence: CASSQDKGNTEAFF.

The V gene is TRBV2, the J gene TRBJ2-1; no reliable D call. The germline V and J ends were trimmed by 5 bases and 5 bases, with 10 bases remaining between them. Germline CDR1 reads SNHLY; CDR2 reads FYNNEI. CDR3 size: 13 residues. CDR3 loop: CASSRPFNNEQFF. CDR3 in DNA: TGTGCCAGCAGTCGACCCTTCAACAATGAGCAGTTCTTC.

The chain recombines TRBV7-8 with TRBJ1-5; D remains unclear. In germline, CDR1 is SGHVS, CDR2 FQNEAQ. The V and J ends lost 2 bases and 5 bases respectively, with 7 bases between them. The CDR3 loop spans 13 amino acids. CDR3 DNA sequence: TGTGCCAGCAGCTTACGGGAATATCAGCCCCAGCATTTT. Its translation is CASSLREYQPQHF.

The sample holds one count of this clonotype. This chain joins TRBV30 and TRBJ2-4, with TRBD1 as a possible D gene (5 bases). Germline V lookup: CDR1 GTSNPN, CDR2 SVGIG (reference sequence). The CDR3 totals 16 residues. The V gene lost 3 bases and the J gene lost 7 bases, with 22 bases spanning the gap. CDR3 sequence reads: CAWSPLSIQSGNIQYF. CDR3 DNA: TGTGCCTGGAGCCCCCTCTCGATACAGTCAGGGAACATTCAGTACTTC.

The chain uses TRBV20-1 and TRBJ2-5; D is possibly TRBD2 (5 bases). Looked up from germline, CDR1 is DFQATT and CDR2 is SNEGSKA (reference sequence). This CDR3 spans 13 amino acids. The CDR3 DNA sequence: TGCAGCACCGGGGTTCCCCATCGGGAGACCCAGTACTTC. Residues: CSTGVPHRETQYF.

This chain joins TRBV28 and TRBJ2-1; D is unresolved. Per the germline V gene, CDR1 is MDHEN and CDR2 is SYDVKM. CDR3 length: 14 residues. Trimming pared 6 bases from V and 4 bases from J, leaving 13 bases between. CDR3: CASRSYADYNEQFF. Written as DNA, the CDR3 is TGTGCCAGCAGGTCATACGCCGATTACAATGAGCAGTTCTTC.

The sample holds one count of this clonotype. V gene TRBV15 combines with J gene TRBJ2-3, with 9 nucleotides matching TRBD2. With V trimmed by 0 bases and J by 3 bases, 10 bases remained unmatched. Germline assignment: CDR1 LNHNV and CDR2 YYDKDF (reference sequence). The length of the CDR3 is 18 residues. The CDR3: CATSRDGLAGVGTDTQYF. The CDR3 DNA sequence: TGTGCCACCAGCAGAGATGGATTAGCGGGAGTGGGGACAGATACGCAGTATTTT.

The gene calls are TRBV15 and TRBJ2-7; D is uncertain. V lost 0 bases and J lost 3, with 6 bases in between. CDR1 LNHNV and CDR2 YYDKDF come from the germline V gene (reference sequence). This CDR3 has 13 residues. The CDR3 nucleotides are TGTGCCACCAGCAGAGATCTTGGCTACGAGCAGTACTTC. Translating it yields CATSRDLGYEQYF.